The 16 T cell receptor beta chains listed next were all sequenced from one sample in a study of T cells after somatic rescue of genetic block. Repertoires were generated with immunoSEQ multiplex PCR, while TCRdb's copy carries only in-frame clones and drops some. The repertoire holds more than 70,000 clones, with more than 80% as singletons. The sample was peripheral blood mononuclear cells (PBMCs). Receptors were obtained from a woman aged 18-30 years.

This clone was counted once. This chain joins TRBV6-6 and TRBJ1-5; TRBD1 might be the D (6 bases). Germline V gene data show CDR1 as MNHNY and CDR2 as SVGAGI (reference sequence). The CDR3 contains 14 residues. Trimming shortened V by 2 bases and J by 6 bases, and 11 bases separated the two germline ends. CDR3 in amino acids: CASSYGGSIQPQHF. CDR3 bases: TGTGCCAGCAGTTACGGGGGCAGTATTCAGCCCCAGCATTTT.

This chain connects TRBV4-2 to TRBJ2-7; 11 bases match TRBD1. CDR3 length: 16 residues. Germline lookup yields CDR1 LGHNA and CDR2 YNFKEQ. Germline trimming cut 0 bases from V and 3 bases from J; bases unmatched to any gene: 4. DNA for the CDR3: TGTGCCAGCAGCCAAGATCGGGGGACAGGGGGCTACGAGCAGTACTTC. It translates to CASSQDRGTGGYEQYF.

The J gene is TRBJ2-7, the V gene TRBV5-6; 8 nucleotides match TRBD2. CDR3 length: 14 amino acids. V gave up 6 bases and J gave up 5 bases; unmatched junction bases: 10. CDR1 SGHDT and CDR2 YYEEEE come from the germline V gene. The CDR3 region is CASTWGAGVHEQYF. DNA of the CDR3: TGTGCCAGCACCTGGGGAGCGGGAGTACACGAGCAGTACTTC.

The chain carries TRBV6-4 and TRBJ2-3; tentative D call: TRBD2 (6 bases). The length of the CDR3 is 16 residues. The V and J ends lost 6 bases and 0 bases respectively, with 16 bases between them. CDR1 is MRHNA, CDR2 SNTAGT, per germline. CDR3 nucleotides: TGTGCCAGCAGCCCCTATAGCGGTTCTAGCACAGATACGCAGTATTTT. Its protein is CASSPYSGSSTDTQYF.

The chain uses TRBV27 and TRBJ1-5; 7 bases map to TRBD1. Unmatched junction bases numbered 6, after V lost 3 bases and J lost 7 bases. CDR1 and CDR2 from the germline V gene are MNHEY and SMNVEV (reference sequence). The length of the CDR3 is 14 residues. This CDR3 is CASSLEQGYQPQHF. The CDR3 bases are TGTGCCAGCAGTTTGGAACAGGGGTACCAGCCCCAGCATTTT.

The CDR3 reads CASSYAGTGPYEQYF. CDR3 nucleotide sequence: TGTGCCAGCAGCTATGCCGGGACAGGGCCCTACGAGCAGTACTTC. The chain joins TRBV7-9 to TRBJ2-7; 9 bases line up with TRBD1. The trim removed 4 bases at V and 2 bases at J, leaving 6 bases unmatched. The CDR3 runs to 15 residues. Germline lookup yields CDR1 SEHNR and CDR2 FQNEAQ (reference sequence).

V gene TRBV28 combines with J gene TRBJ2-7; D is possibly TRBD1 (6 bases). CDR1 MDHEN and CDR2 SYDVKM come from the germline V gene. Trimming took 4 bases from V and 2 from J, leaving 18 bases between them. The CDR3 is made up of 16 amino acids. The CDR3 loop reads CASSSVVQGQPYEQYF. The CDR3 coding sequence is TGTGCCAGCAGTTCTGTGGTACAGGGACAACCCTACGAGCAGTACTTC. Complete variable domain (other parts from reference TRBV28 and TRBJ2-7): DVKVTQSSRYLVKRTGEKVFLECVQDMDHENMFWYRQDPGLGLRLIYFSYDVKMKEKGDIPEGYSVSREKKERFSLILESASTNQTSMYLCASSSVVQGQPYEQYFGPGTRLTVT.

V gene TRBV2 combines with J gene TRBJ2-2; D unresolved. Germline CDR1 reads SNHLY; CDR2 reads FYNNEI. Deletions cut 8 bases from V and 4 bases from J, with 5 bases between. The CDR3 extends over 11 amino acids. In nucleotides, the CDR3 is TGTGCCAGCGGAATCACCGGGGAGCTGTTTTTT. Amino acid sequence: CASGITGELFF.

As for this clone: An end of the junction differs from the germline gene, which may be a read error. The chain employs TRBV7-7 and TRBJ2-3, with TRBD2 identical over 8 bases. The CDR3 is 16 residues long. Germline V gene sequence: CDR1 SSHAT, CDR2 FNYEAQ (reference sequence). CDR3 nucleotides: TGTGCTAGCAGCTTGGGTAGCGGGATACCGGCAGATACGCAGTATTTT. It encodes CASSLGSGIPADTQYF.

The chain carries TRBV2 and TRBJ2-5; the match to TRBD2 covers 12 bases. The CDR3 contains 16 residues. Germline loops: CDR1 SNHLY, CDR2 FYNNEI. With 6 bases clipped from V and 4 bases from J, the junction kept 9 bases outside the gene matches. The CDR3 DNA reads TGTGCCAGCAGCAATCTAGCGGGAGGGCCCGGAGAGACCCAGTACTTC. Protein product: CASSNLAGGPGETQYF.

This chain joins TRBV12-5 and TRBJ2-3; TRBD1 matches at 9 bases. This CDR3 contains 15 residues. Germline lookup yields CDR1 LGHNT and CDR2 FRNRAP. Germline trimming cut 6 bases from V and 4 bases from J; bases unmatched to any gene: 8. CDR3 in amino acids: CASGLGDRAPDTQYF. The DNA for the CDR3 is TGTGCTAGTGGCCTTGGGGACAGGGCCCCAGATACGCAGTATTTT.

The CDR3 reads CASSTISGSSYNEQFF. DNA for the CDR3: TGTGCCAGCAGTACCATCAGCGGGTCTTCCTACAATGAGCAGTTCTTC. The rearrangement links TRBV27 to TRBJ2-1, with D possibly matching TRBD2 (6 bases). Germline lookup yields CDR1 MNHEY and CDR2 SMNVEV (reference sequence). This CDR3 has 16 residues. Trimming pared 5 bases from V and 1 base from J, leaving 15 bases between.

This clone was seen once. This chain connects TRBV7-2 to TRBJ2-7, with D uncertain. Trimming removed 1 base from V and 6 bases from J, with 10 bases in between. Germline lookup yields CDR1 SGHTA and CDR2 FQGNSA. The CDR3 is 13 residues long. Here the CDR3 reads CASSLVGPTEQYF. CDR3 bases: TGTGCCAGCAGCTTAGTAGGCCCCACCGAGCAGTACTTC.

The rearrangement links TRBV5-1 to TRBJ2-7, with TRBD2 matching over 9 bases. Germline CDR1 reads SGHRS; CDR2 reads YFSETQ. Trimming cost V 6 bases and J 2 bases; bases outside gene matches: 9. The CDR3 sequence is 15 residues long. The CDR3 loop is CASTYLAGATYEQYF. CDR3 sequence (DNA): TGCGCCAGCACCTACTTAGCGGGAGCGACCTACGAGCAGTACTTC.

The rearrangement uses TRBV29-1 and TRBJ2-1; D is ambiguous. Germline lookup yields CDR1 SQVTM and CDR2 ANQGSEA. The CDR3 has 20 residues. The V and J ends lost 0 bases and 2 bases respectively, with 26 bases between them. The CDR3 DNA sequence: TGCAGCGTTGAAGATCAGACTTCCGCTTCTGACTCGACGACCTACAATGAGCAGTTCTTC. Translation: CSVEDQTSASDSTTYNEQFF.

The chain recombines TRBV19 with TRBJ1-2; unclear D gene. CDR1 is LNHDA, CDR2 SQIVND, per germline (reference sequence). The length of the CDR3 is 12 residues. V lost 3 bases and J lost 0, with 2 bases in between. The CDR3, as DNA: TGTGCCAGTAGTATTTCTAACTATGGCTACACCTTC. Its protein product is CASSISNYGYTF.